This is a list of T cell receptor beta chains from one sample in a study of CD8+ T cells in alopecia areata. Profiled with immunoSEQ multiplex PCR; TCRdb holds only in-frame clones, not every one. The table shows some 100,000 clones, with 30% to 40% occurring only once. Material for sequencing was CD4+ T cells sorted from blood. Source of these receptors: a human donor with alopecia areata. The CDR3 runs from the conserved cysteine through the conserved F or W. Each record gives: V gene, clone size, D gene, J gene, CDR3 DNA, CDR3 protein. A D gene is named only where the DNA matches it firmly. The size field is filled for only some rows; it gives once, few, many or a size class.

>TRBV5-1|.|TRBD1|TRBJ2-2
TGCGCCAGCCGGGACAGGGAGGCCGGGGAGCTGTTTTTT
CASRDREAGELFF
>TRBV7-8|.|TRBD2|TRBJ2-7
TGTGCCAGCAGCGAAAATAGCGGGAGGGCCACCAACGAGCAGTACTTC
CASSENSGRATNEQYF
>TRBV7-2|.|TRBD1|TRBJ2-7
TGTGCCAGCAGCCAACCCGGGACAGGTAGCCCCTACGAGCAGTACTTC
CASSQPGTGSPYEQYF
>TRBV28|.|.|TRBJ2-7
TGTGCCAGCAGTCTGAACTACGAGCAGTACTTC
CASSLNYEQYF
>TRBV28|medium-sized|.|TRBJ1-2
TGTGCCAGCAGTTTACCCCACCGGGCCCCTTATGGCTACACCTTC
CASSLPHRAPYGYTF
>TRBV18|.|.|TRBJ2-7
TGTGCCAGCTCACCACCGTCGAACTACGAGCAGTACTTC
CASSPPSNYEQYF
>TRBV10-3|few|.|TRBJ2-3
TGTGCCATACGAGACACAGATACGCAGTATTTT
CAIRDTDTQYF
>TRBV28|many|.|TRBJ2-3
TGTGCCAGCAGTTTCCCTTCCCGGGAACGCACAGATACGCAGTATTTT
CASSFPSRERTDTQYF
>TRBV28|.|TRBD1|TRBJ1-5
TGTGCCAGCAGCACACAGGGGGCCAGGCAGCCCCAGCATTTT
CASSTQGARQPQHF
>TRBV5-1|.|.|TRBJ2-7
TGCGCCAGCAGCCCCACAGGGCTCAGGGGACAACGGACCTACGAGCAGTACTTC
CASSPTGLRGQRTYEQYF
>TRBV2|.|TRBD2|TRBJ2-7
TGTGCCAGCAGTGAAGCCCGGGGGGGCGGCTACGAGCAGTACTTC
CASSEARGGGYEQYF
>TRBV29-1|few|.|TRBJ2-2
TGCAGCGGCGGGCGGGGAATCACCGGGGAGCTGTTTTTT
CSGGRGITGELFF
>TRBV6-6|.|TRBD1|TRBJ1-2
TGTGCCAGCAGGACGGGGGGACAGTATGGCTACACCTTC
CASRTGGQYGYTF
>TRBV29-1|few|.|TRBJ1-5
TGCAGCGTTGAGTTCGGGGGCGGTCAGCCCCAGCATTTT
CSVEFGGGQPQHF
>TRBV4-1|few|.|TRBJ1-2
TGCGCCAGCAGCCAAGAGGGGGCCTATTGGAGCTATGGCTACACCTTC
CASSQEGAYWSYGYTF